This TCR beta chain was obtained from a study of CD8 T cells in ankylosing spondylitis. The study, taken as a whole, reports: Clones tied to disease were said to be significantly enriched in matched ankylosing spondylitis synovial fluid.

This clonotype came up a few times. Its antigen is undetermined. V lost 0 bases and J lost 4, with 9 bases in between. CDR3 length: 14 residues. Germline CDR1 is MGHRA and CDR2 is YSYEKL. Making use of molecular barcodes, quantitative 5'-RACE generated TCR beta libraries. TCRdb analysed the 5' RACE reads with MiXCR anew, one entry per CDR3 protein. The table lists 300,000 to 400,000 distinct CDR3 sequences, roughly 14% of them singletons. Sequencing used blood, either unsorted or a sorted T cell fraction (not recorded which). The TCR originated in a male donor with ankylosing spondylitis or in good health (not recorded which). The chain combines TRBV4-1 with TRBJ1-2; D is possibly TRBD1 (6 bases). The CDR3 sequence: CASSQDLTGYGYTF. Here the CDR3 DNA reads TGCGCCAGCAGCCAAGATTTGACAGGCTATGGCTACACCTTC.